This passage covers 13 T cell receptor beta chains from one sample sequenced in a study of CD8+ T cells in alopecia areata. A panel of CD4, CD8alpha, NKG2D, NKG2ACE and other markers served to sort pooled cutaneous lymph node cells. cDNA prepared by RNA extraction and subsequent reverse transcription served as the template for sequencing. The protocol was immunoSEQ multiplex PCR, while the TCRdb copy is restricted to in-frame clones and leaves out a portion. Listed for the sample are 270,000 or so clones, none seen a single time. The sequenced sample consisted of CD4+ T cells sorted from a lymph node. These receptors were collected from a C3H/HeJ mouse with alopecia areata. The MHC haplotype recorded for the strain is H2-k.

This clone was seen repeatedly, ten times or more. Genes and germline are mouse. The read ends 4 residues early relative to the CDR3; the germline J gene fills the gap. The chain combines TRBV17 with TRBJ2-1; D possibly corresponds to TRBD1 (6 bases). The CDR3 extends over 15 amino acids. Germline-derived CDR1 and CDR2 are MNHDT and YYDKIL. With 1 base removed from V and 3 bases from J, the gap between germline ends came to 10 bases. The DNA read from the CDR3 is TGTGCTAGCAGTAGAGGGGGACAAGCCTATGCT. Translating gives CASSRGGQAYA. The full CDR3 is CASSRGGQAYAEQFF.

In regard to this clone: Germline and genes here are mouse. The read comes to an end 4 residues before the CDR3 does, leaving the germline J gene to fill in the end. The sample has other DNA sequences that encode this CDR3 too. This chain connects TRBV19 to TRBJ2-7, with 8 bases matching TRBD1. This CDR3 contains 14 residues. Trimming cost V 2 bases and J 0 bases; bases outside gene matches: 1. Germline lookup yields CDR1 FNHDT and CDR2 SITEND (reference sequence). The CDR3 spells CASSITGGSYEQYF. Partial CDR3 DNA: TGTGCCAGCAGTATTACAGGGGGCTCCTAT.

About this clone: Gene names refer to mouse genes. The CDR3 is CTCSKTGLRYEQYF. CDR3 DNA (partial): TGCACCTGCAGCAAGACAGGGTTGAGGTAT. The rearrangement joins TRBV1 to TRBJ2-7, with 7 bases matching TRBD1. The read comes to an end 4 residues before the CDR3 does, leaving the germline J gene to fill in the end. Germline V gene data show CDR1 as NSQYPW and CDR2 as LRSPGD (reference sequence). The CDR3 sequence is 14 residues long.

This clone showed up just a few times. Gene and germline names: mouse. The CDR3 end falls 4 residues outside the read, so it is completed with the germline J gene. Other DNA sequences in this specimen translate into the identical CDR3. This chain links TRBV14 with TRBJ2-7; 7 bases match TRBD1. The CDR3 has 14 residues. Germline V lookup: CDR1 SGHDT, CDR2 FRDEAV. V lost 5 bases, J lost 0 bases, and 5 bases stayed unmatched. The CDR3 is CASSRTGSSYEQYF. Incomplete CDR3 DNA: TGTGCCAGCAGCCGGACAGGAAGCTCCTAT.

This clone was counted only a few times. Germline and genes here are mouse. The sample holds other DNA sequences that translate to the same CDR3. The CDR3 is CASGGDWGTSAETLYF. CDR3 DNA, as far as it was read: TGTGCCAGCGGTGGAGACTGGGGAACTAGTGCAGAA. This chain connects TRBV13-2 to TRBJ2-3, with TRBD2 matching over 8 bases. The CDR3 is cut off 4 residues early in the read; its end comes from the germline J gene. This CDR3 region has 16 residues. Trimming at V came to 3 bases and at J to 0 bases, leaving 6 bases not matched to a gene. CDR1 is NNHNN and CDR2 is SYGAGS in the germline V gene (reference sequence).

As for this clone: Gene names refer to mouse genes. Incomplete CDR3 DNA: TGTGCCAGCAGCCACGGGCGCAGGGCTAGTGCAGAA. It is translated as CASSHGRRASAE. The full CDR3 protein reads CASSHGRRASAETLYF. This chain links TRBV5 with TRBJ2-3; a weak D match, TRBD1 (5 bases). Read data end 4 residues before the CDR3 end; the end is taken from the germline J gene. The CDR3 length is 16 residues. The V gene lost 3 bases and the J gene lost 0 bases, with 13 bases spanning the gap. Germline V CDR1 and CDR2: LGHNA, YNLKQL (reference sequence).

This clone appeared a few times. Mouse gene names and germline throughout. The CDR3 goes on 4 residues after the read ends, and that part is filled in from the germline J gene. The rearrangement links TRBV13-1 to TRBJ2-3; TRBD1 matches at 9 bases. CDR3 length equals 14 residues. CDR1 is NSHNY and CDR2 is SYGAGN in the germline V gene. V shed 4 bases, J shed 4 bases, and the junction held 4 bases outside the gene matches. The DNA read from the CDR3 is TGTGCCAGCAGTCTGACAGGGGGGACAGAA. This translates into CASSLTGGTE. The complete CDR3 reads CASSLTGGTETLYF.

This clone was recorded many times. Gene names and germline refer to mouse. The CDR3 end lies 4 residues beyond the end of the read and is filled in from the germline J gene. Within the sample, other DNA sequences also encode this same CDR3. The rearrangement joins TRBV31 to TRBJ1-2; 9 bases align to TRBD1. In germline, CDR1 is GKSSPN, CDR2 SITVG. V lost 0 bases, J lost 2 bases, and 1 base stayed unmatched. This CDR3 contains 14 residues. This CDR3 reads CAWSLQGANSDYTF. The CDR3 DNA, read in part, is TGTGCCTGGAGTCTACAGGGGGCGAACTCC.

This clone was seen a few times. Gene names are the mouse ones. The read falls 4 residues short of the CDR3 end, and the missing part is taken from the germline J gene. The genes are TRBV5 and TRBJ2-2; 9 bases match TRBD1. Germline V gene data show CDR1 as LGHNA and CDR2 as YNLKQL (reference sequence). V was pared by 4 bases and J by 4 bases, with 4 bases of the junction left unmatched. The CDR3 has 15 residues. CDR3: CASSPDRGATGQLYF. The DNA read from the CDR3 is TGTGCCAGCAGCCCTGACAGGGGGGCCACCGGG.

A remark on this clone: A clone one base away is much larger, so this may be a read error. Mouse gene names and germline throughout. Coverage ceases 4 residues before the CDR3 finishes, and the germline J gene fills in the end. Other nucleotide sequences from this sample produce the same CDR3. The rearrangement uses TRBV13-1 and TRBJ1-2; no firm D call. Germline-derived CDR1 and CDR2 are NSHNY and SYGAGN. There are 13 residues in the CDR3. Trimming removed 0 bases at V and 2 bases at J, with 5 bases between. The CDR3 reads CASSDARNSDYTF. The part of the CDR3 DNA that was read is TGTGCCAGCAGTGATGCTAGGAACTCC.

Only a few counts were recorded for this clone. Gene names refer to mouse genes. The CDR3 end lies 4 residues beyond the end of the read and is filled in from the germline J gene. J is TRBJ2-3 and V is TRBV1; 7 nucleotides line up with TRBD2. Germline trimming cut 4 bases from V and 0 bases from J; bases unmatched to any gene: 4. Germline-derived CDR1 and CDR2 are NSQYPW and LRSPGD (reference sequence). The length of the CDR3 is 15 residues. The CDR3 protein is CTCSVWGTSAETLYF. The covered CDR3 bases are TGCACCTGCAGTGTCTGGGGGACTAGTGCAGAA.

This clone has just a few counts. The listed genes are named as in mouse. The observed sequence ends 4 residues before the CDR3 terminus, with the missing tail filled in from the germline J gene. The rearrangement joins TRBV29 to TRBJ2-5; D possibly corresponds to TRBD1 (5 bases). The CDR3 is 14 amino acids. V gave up 2 bases and J gave up 2 bases, with 8 bases separating them. Per the germline V gene, CDR1 is MSHET and CDR2 is SYDVDS. The sequenced CDR3 bases are TGTGCTAGCAGTTTAACGGACACCCAAGAC. Protein product: CASSLTDTQD. The complete CDR3 reads CASSLTDTQDTQYF.

This clone was detected only a few times. Gene names follow the mouse nomenclature. The read terminates 4 residues before the CDR3 end, so the remaining end is supplied by the germline J gene. The chain couples TRBV5 to TRBJ1-2; D is possibly TRBD1 (6 bases). The germline V gene has CDR1 LGHNA and CDR2 YNLKQL (reference sequence). Trimming pared 4 bases from V and 4 bases from J, leaving 10 bases between. CDR3 length: 13 amino acids. CDR3 region: CASSPTGFSDYTF. Incomplete CDR3 DNA: TGTGCCAGCAGCCCAACAGGGTTCTCC.